The TCR beta chain under discussion was sequenced for a study of blood T cell repertoires in COVID-19. Study at large: The samples span acute and convalescent COVID-19 from the United States, Italy and Spain.

Trimming cost V 1 base and J 4 bases; bases outside gene matches: 6. The CDR3 spans 15 residues. Looked up from germline, CDR1 is SGHTS and CDR2 is YDEGEE. Original handling: Amplifying reference gene primers gave estimates of nucleated cell counts. Profiled with immunoSEQ multiplex PCR; TCRdb holds only in-frame clones, not every one. That table gives V, J and clone size, and the DNA gave D and trimming. The data hold 160,000 or so clones, with about 89% observed a single time. Material: peripheral blood. The sequence came from a man in his sixties with acute or convalescent COVID-19. This chain links TRBV5-8 with TRBJ1-2, with TRBD1 identical over 8 bases. DNA of the CDR3: TGTGCCAGCAGCTTGAATGCGGACAGGGCCTATGGCTACACCTTC. Protein: CASSLNADRAYGYTF.